This T cell receptor beta chain originates from a study of blood T cell repertoires in COVID-19. Study-wide context: Sites in the United States, Italy and Spain provided acute and convalescent COVID-19 samples. Sources were T cells, B-cell-depleted T cells, or PBMCs; the material itself was cDNA or gDNA.

Authors' processing steps: Reference gene primer amplification in the assay estimated nucleated cell counts. Method: immunoSEQ multiplex PCR; TCRdb's copy keeps in-frame clones and lacks some. The D gene and trimming were derived from the DNA, and the V and J assignments and clone size from that table. The sample shows approximately 90,000 clones, roughly 86% of them seen only once. The CDR3 is 14 amino acids. Germline loops: CDR1 PRHDT, CDR2 FYEKMQ (reference sequence). The trim removed 3 bases at V and 1 base at J, leaving 0 bases unmatched. This TCR came from a human donor with acute or convalescent COVID-19. The donor label of this sample is uncertain. Sequenced input: peripheral blood. The rearrangement joins TRBV13 to TRBJ2-1; 7 bases are shared with TRBD2. CDR3 bases: TGTGCCAGCAGCTTCGGGGGGTCCTACAATGAGCAGTTCTTC. This codes for CASSFGGSYNEQFF.